This TCR beta chain was identified in a study of T cells in localized non-small cell lung cancer. V lost 5 bases and J lost 2; bases outside the gene matches: 4. CDR3 length: 16 amino acids. Germline CDR1 LNHDA, CDR2 SQIVND (reference sequence). Method: immunoSEQ multiplex PCR; TCRdb's copy keeps in-frame clones and lacks some. The sample lists 40,000 to 60,000 clones, approximately 86% occurring once. The clonotype was recovered from a female donor with stage II lung adenocarcinoma. This specimen was PBMCs, taken before any cancer treatment. The rearrangement joins TRBV19 to TRBJ2-3, with 13 bases fitting TRBD2. In DNA, the CDR3 is TGTGCCAGTAGTTGGGGACTAGCGGGGATCACAGATACGCAGTATTTT. This encodes CASSWGLAGITDTQYF. Full variable domain (rest looked up from reference TRBV19 and TRBJ2-3): DGGITQSPKYLFRKEGQNVTLSCEQNLNHDAMYWYRQDPGQGLRLIYYSQIVNDFQKGDIAEGYSVSREKKESFPLTVTSAQKNPTAFYLCASSWGLAGITDTQYFGPGTRLTVL.